This T cell receptor beta chain was observed in a study of blood T cell repertoires in COVID-19. This table comes from immunoSEQ multiplex PCR, and its TCRdb copy is limited to in-frame clones, with some not included. The sample contains 160,000 or so clones, 80% of which appear only once. V shed 5 bases and J 7 bases; nucleotides not matched to a gene: 7. The CDR3 runs 14 residues. Germline V CDR1 and CDR2: PRHDT, FYEKMQ (reference sequence). Sequencing was performed on peripheral blood. The chain joins TRBV13 to TRBJ1-2, with 10 bases matching TRBD1. The sequence was obtained from a man between 65 and 85 years old with active or convalescent COVID-19. The chain's CDR3 is CASSPWTGGGGYTF. The CDR3 DNA reads as TGTGCCAGCAGCCCCTGGACAGGGGGAGGTGGCTACACCTTC.